This T cell receptor (beta chain) was sequenced in a study of T cells in Graves' hyperthyroidism and ophthalmopathy (dated by TCRdb to the late 2010s). Background for the entire study: Peripheral blood was collected at initial diagnosis, before any treatment. TCR V-J signatures able to tell the groups apart were searched for in a discovery cohort of 90 to 100 patients, of whom more than 40 had Graves' ophthalmopathy and 57 had stable Graves' hyperthyroidism. Prospective prediction of ophthalmopathy was tested in an independent validation cohort consisting of 18 to 20 hyperthyroidism patients and around 17 patients who later progressed to ophthalmopathy. For training and testing, the 100 or so patients in the discovery cohort were randomly divided in a 7:3 ratio. The study also compared thyroid tissue and blood T-cell repertoires from roughly six Graves' hyperthyroidism patients. Once sampling was done, hyperthyroidism patients were given methimazole at a starting dose of 30 mg daily, whereas ophthalmopathy patients were given high-dose intravenous methylprednisolone. According to the paper, TCR Vbeta CDR3 sequencing was carried out on more than 120 peripheral blood samples, which came from 40 to 45 ophthalmopathy, 80 or so hyperthyroidism and approximately 17 progressor patients.

Stable Graves' hyperthyroidism was defined as no progression to ophthalmopathy during 18 months of follow-up. The hyperthyroidism patients were between 18 and 65 years old and newly diagnosed, with a disease duration of less than 2 months. The study excluded patients with uncontrolled infections, other autoimmune diseases, pregnancy or lactation. Diagnoses were based on clinical symptoms, serum thyroxine and TRAb, thyroid ultrasound and orbital computed tomography. PBMCs were isolated from about 10 ml of fresh peripheral blood by Ficoll-Paque density gradient centrifugation. Total RNA was extracted using Trizol reagent, and RNA quality was assessed on an Agilent 2100 Bioanalyzer. TCR beta CDR3 regions were amplified from RNA transcripts. A first-round RT-PCR of the TCR CDR3 used the HTBI primer set with the Qiagen OneStep RT-PCR kit. Libraries were constructed in a second round of multiplex PCR, after which size selection and purification were performed. The libraries were sequenced on an Illumina HiSeq2000 using paired-end 100 bp reads. Turning to the authors' computational methods: SOAPnuke was used to process the raw data, removing reads that contained adapters or uncalled bases, had a mean Phred below 15, or lacked an exact match to the constant primer or identifier. COPE v1.2.5 was used to merge high-quality paired reads, and clonotypes were defined as unique nucleotide sequences. MiTCR v1.1 was used to align the clonotypes against IMGT TRBV, TRBD and TRBJ reference segments. The analysis included only V-J combinations with a frequency above 0.0001, which together covered 99% to 99.2% of the repertoires. The TCS score was defined as F50 (clonal expansion) divided by E x V (chaos), with BLOSUM62-based TCRdist calculated between CDR3 peptides within each V-J. Welch's t-statistics and random forest reduced 514 V-J features to 10 to 15, which were used in a naive Bayes classifier (R e1071). The raw public reads went through TCRdb reprocessing: fastp at Q25, MiXCR clone calling, in-frame beta chains kept. Records with the same CDR3 protein are collapsed into one entry carrying the most frequent genes and DNA. For this entry, the V and J calls and clone size follow TCRdb and not the study's own pipeline. Here the sample has approximately 380,000 distinct CDR3 sequences; 15% to 20% occur a single time. The ten biggest clones cover 3% to 4% of the sample.

This clonotype was picked up many times. No cognate antigen has been identified for it. One base away there is no much larger clone; base qualities are not given. The cysteine opens and the phenylalanine closes a CDR3 of 18 amino acids. Of all the DNA, just the CDR3 is kept, 54 bases in frame from base 1. For this chain, trimming is 5 bases at the V end and 6 bases at the J end, and the number of junction bases without a gene match is 12. Based on the germline V gene, the CDR1 and CDR2 sequences are SGHAT and FQNNGV. Broad study findings and their caveats: No statistical method was used to fix the sample size in advance, and group allocation was not hidden from the investigators. In validation, the model predicted progression to ophthalmopathy with over 60% sensitivity and 72% to 85% specificity, a median of 6.5 months before onset. A model built on a 13 V-J signature distinguished ophthalmopathy from stable hyperthyroidism, reaching roughly 88% sensitivity and around 82% specificity in cross-validation and 80%/75% in testing. Blood samples also contained most of the expanded thyroid clonotypes (frequency above 0.001), which suggests that blood repertoires may reflect thyroid immune responses.

The source material was blood. This chain joins TRBV11-2 to TRBJ2-2, with 13 bases matching TRBD2. The TCR originated in a young woman with Graves' hyperthyroidism. The CDR3 sequence is CASSTRLAGGLRAGELFF. The bases read TGTGCCAGCAGCACCCGACTAGCGGGGGGTCTCAGGGCCGGGGAGCTGTTTTTT.